This T cell receptor beta chain appears in the sequencing data of a study of T cells in women clearing cervical HPV infection. Comment on this clone: The CDR3 is cut off 3 residues early in the read; its end comes from the germline J gene.

The length of the CDR3 is 12 residues. Germline CDR1 reads SNHLY; CDR2 reads FYNNEI. Generated by immunoSEQ multiplex PCR, the TCRdb table keeps only in-frame clones and is missing some. This sample's table reports some 30,000 clones. The sample was blood buffy coat. The receptor's source is a woman between 18 and 70 years old with a cervical HPV16 infection that either progressed to CIN3+ or cleared (not recorded which). The rearrangement uses TRBV2 and TRBJ2-3; D unclear. The part of the CDR3 DNA that was read is TGTGCCAGCAGTGACAACAGATGGCCG. Protein: CASSDNRWP. The full-length CDR3 reads as CASSDNRWPQYF.